These 26 T cell receptor beta chains share one sample of origin, sequenced in a study of neoadjuvant nivolumab and ipilimumab in lung cancer. The method was immunoSEQ multiplex PCR; TCRdb's version includes in-frame clones alone and lacks a portion of them. This sample has more than 8,000 clones, with 81% found just once. Sample: peripheral blood, taken before neoadjuvant nivolumab, alone or with ipilimumab. The receptors here all came from an adult with non-small cell lung cancer.

V is TRBV5-6 and J is TRBJ2-7; no clear D gene. Trimming cost V 0 bases and J 0 bases, with 4 bases left between them. The CDR3 is 13 residues long. Looked up from germline, CDR1 is SGHDT and CDR2 is YYEEEE. Here the CDR3 reads CASSLGSSYEQYF. CDR3 coding DNA: TGTGCCAGCAGCTTGGGAAGCTCCTACGAGCAGTACTTC. The full variable domain, rest sourced from reference TRBV5-6 and TRBJ2-7, is DAGVTQSPTHLIKTRGQQVTLRCSPKSGHDTVSWYQQALGQGPQFIFQYYEEEERQRGNFPDRFSGHQFPNYSSELNVNALLLGDSALYLCASSLGSSYEQYFGPGTRLTVT.

The gene calls are TRBV19 and TRBJ2-3; 8 bases fit TRBD2. The germline CDR1 and CDR2 sequences are LNHDA and SQIVND (reference sequence). The CDR3 consists of 16 residues. Germline trimming cut 5 bases from V and 3 bases from J; bases unmatched to any gene: 10. The CDR3 bases are TGTGCCAGTAGTTTCCAAGCGGGAGAAGGGACAGATACGCAGTATTTT. Translating it yields CASSFQAGEGTDTQYF.

In its sample, this clone was seen once. This chain links TRBV6-6 with TRBJ1-2; possible D gene TRBD1, 6 bases. Germline CDR1 is MNHNY and CDR2 is SVGAGI (reference sequence). V shed 4 bases and J shed 4 bases, with 10 bases lying between them. The CDR3 totals 13 residues. The CDR3 loop is CASSFRGTYGYTF. The CDR3 DNA reads as TGTGCCAGCAGTTTTAGGGGGACCTATGGCTACACCTTC.

This clone occurred once. V usage is TRBV2 and J usage is TRBJ2-1; 7 bases agree with TRBD1. Trimming removed 7 bases from V and 9 bases from J; junction bases left unmatched: 12. The CDR3 consists of 14 residues. Germline V gene lookup returns CDR1 SNHLY and CDR2 FYNNEI. The CDR3 bases are TGTGCCAGCACTGGAAGAAGACAGGGAAGTGAGCAGTTCTTC. Translating it yields CASTGRRQGSEQFF.

J is TRBJ2-7 and V is TRBV5-1; 9 nucleotides align to TRBD1. CDR1 is SGHRS and CDR2 is YFSETQ in the germline V gene. There are 15 residues in the CDR3. Unmatched junction bases numbered 5, after V lost 1 base and J lost 3 bases. CDR3 sequence: CASSLTGQGHYEQYF. For the CDR3, the DNA is TGCGCCAGCAGCTTGACGGGACAGGGCCACTACGAGCAGTACTTC.

The gene calls are TRBV19 and TRBJ1-1, with D hard to call. V gave up 0 bases and J gave up 7 bases, with 9 bases separating them. CDR3 length equals 13 residues. The germline gives CDR1 LNHDA, CDR2 SQIVND (reference sequence). CDR3 in amino acids: CASSIEGWGEAFF. In nucleotides, the CDR3 is TGTGCCAGTAGTATAGAGGGCTGGGGTGAAGCTTTCTTT.

V usage is TRBV7-9 and J usage is TRBJ2-1, with D possibly TRBD2 on 6 matching bases. This CDR3 is 16 amino acids long. Trimming stripped 2 bases from V and 7 bases from J, with 18 bases between. Germline CDR1 SEHNR, CDR2 FQNEAQ (reference sequence). CDR3 loop: CASSLTSTSGRNEQFF. CDR3 in DNA: TGTGCCAGCAGCTTAACCTCGACGAGCGGGCGTAATGAGCAGTTCTTC.

There are a few counts of this clone. The chain links TRBV2 to TRBJ2-7; weak D call: TRBD2 (5 bases). This CDR3 has 13 residues. Trimming stripped 6 bases from V and 7 bases from J, with 16 bases between. Per germline, CDR1 SNHLY and CDR2 FYNNEI. CDR3 sequence: CASSPDGRGEQYF. CDR3 DNA sequence: TGTGCCAGCAGCCCCGACGGTCGAGGGGAGCAGTACTTC.

V is TRBV27 and J is TRBJ2-1; 11 bases line up with TRBD2. After removal of 6 bases from V and 9 bases from J, the junction contained 10 bases not matched to a gene. Germline values: CDR1 MNHEY, CDR2 SMNVEV (reference sequence). The CDR3 consists of 15 residues. The CDR3 nucleotides are TGTGCCAGCAGCCTACTAGCGGGAGTTTACGGTGAGCAGTTCTTC. This gives the protein CASSLLAGVYGEQFF.

The chain employs TRBV29-1 and TRBJ2-7; 16 positions agree with TRBD2. The ends lost 6 bases at V and 5 bases at J; junction bases unmatched: 13. The CDR3 is 17 residues long. Germline V lookup: CDR1 SQVTM, CDR2 ANQGSEA. The CDR3 bases are TGCAGCGTCCGAGCCGGGACTAGCGGGAGGGCCTTTAACGAGCAGTACTTC. Translating it yields CSVRAGTSGRAFNEQYF.

The DNA for the CDR3 is TGTGCCAGCAGCCGGGCGGGGGGGCTCTCCTACGAGCAGTACTTC. Translating it yields CASSRAGGLSYEQYF. The chain has TRBV6-6 and TRBJ2-7; 9 bases agree with TRBD2. The junction had 6 bases not matched to a gene; V was cut back by 6 bases and J by 0 bases. The CDR3 loop spans 15 amino acids. Per the germline V gene, CDR1 is MNHNY and CDR2 is SVGAGI (reference sequence).

CDR3 loop: CASGTSGYNEQFF. In DNA form, the CDR3 reads TGTGCCAGCGGGACTAGCGGCTACAATGAGCAGTTCTTC. This sequence joins TRBV18 and TRBJ2-1; 11 nucleotides match TRBD2. The V and J ends lost 8 bases and 3 bases, in that order; junction bases with no gene match: 0. Germline V gene lookup returns CDR1 KGHSH and CDR2 LQKENI. There are 13 residues in the CDR3.

The V and J genes are TRBV29-1 and TRBJ2-1, with 11 bases lining up with TRBD1. CDR3 length: 15 amino acids. Germline CDR1 reads SQVTM; CDR2 reads ANQGSEA. Trimming removed 6 bases from V and 6 bases from J; junction bases left unmatched: 10. The CDR3 is CSVAPSGTGGNEQFF. CDR3 nucleotide sequence: TGCAGCGTCGCCCCCTCCGGGACAGGGGGCAATGAGCAGTTCTTC.

The V gene is TRBV15, the J gene TRBJ2-5, with TRBD1 as a possible D gene (6 bases). The CDR3 sequence is 17 residues long. V was trimmed by 0 bases and J by 7 bases, leaving 21 bases between them. The germline gives CDR1 LNHNV, CDR2 YYDKDF (reference sequence). CDR3 DNA: TGTGCCACCAGCAGAGATGGTAGGGGGACCGTATCGGGGACCCAGTACTTC. It yields the protein CATSRDGRGTVSGTQYF.

The CDR3 loop is CASSLVTGDGYTF. The CDR3 nucleotides are TGTGCCAGCAGCTTGGTGACAGGGGACGGCTACACCTTC. The chain is built from TRBV5-6 and TRBJ1-2; TRBD1 agrees at 8 bases. The CDR3 loop spans 13 amino acids. J gave up 8 bases and V 0 bases, and 3 bases lay outside the gene matches. CDR1 is SGHDT and CDR2 is YYEEEE in the germline V gene.

J is TRBJ2-5 and V is TRBV5-1, with D unclear. The CDR3 runs 14 residues. The germline V and J ends were trimmed by 1 base and 5 bases, with 12 bases remaining between them. From germline, CDR1 is SGHRS and CDR2 YFSETQ. CDR3 nucleotide sequence: TGCGCCAGCAGCTTGTCCCCGGGCTTGGAGACCCAGTACTTC. This sequence encodes CASSLSPGLETQYF.

The genes are TRBV5-1 and TRBJ2-1; 13 bases agree with TRBD2. The V and J ends lost 0 bases and 7 bases, in that order; junction bases with no gene match: 4. The germline CDR1 and CDR2 sequences are SGHRS and YFSETQ. This CDR3 contains 16 residues. The CDR3, as DNA: TGCGCCAGCAGCTTGGCCGGGACTAGCGGGATAAATGAGCAGTTCTTC. This translates into CASSLAGTSGINEQFF.

The chain uses TRBV4-1 and TRBJ2-7; a possible D gene is TRBD2 (5 bases). The CDR3 has 14 amino acids. With 4 bases removed from V and 4 bases from J, the gap between germline ends came to 14 bases. Germline V gene data show CDR1 as MGHRA and CDR2 as YSYEKL. The CDR3 reads CASSPGLGGYEQYF. The CDR3 DNA sequence: TGCGCCAGCAGCCCAGGACTGGGTGGATACGAGCAGTACTTC.

The chain recombines TRBV28 with TRBJ2-1, with a tentative D call TRBD1 (5 bases). This CDR3 spans 12 amino acids. V gave up 5 bases and J gave up 6 bases, with 8 bases separating them. Germline V CDR1 and CDR2: MDHEN, SYDVKM. This chain's CDR3 is CASSLTGNEQFF. CDR3 DNA sequence: TGTGCCAGCAGTCTTACAGGCAATGAGCAGTTCTTC.

J is TRBJ2-7 and V is TRBV28; 9 nucleotides align to TRBD1. The J segment lost 4 bases and the V segment lost 5 bases, leaving 9 bases of the junction unmatched. The germline CDR1 and CDR2 sequences are MDHEN and SYDVKM. The length of the CDR3 is 15 residues. Here the CDR3 reads CASSHPGQGSYEQYF. The CDR3 DNA sequence: TGTGCCAGCAGTCACCCGGGACAGGGCAGTTACGAGCAGTACTTC.

The chain has TRBV27 and TRBJ2-5; D possibly matches TRBD1 or TRBD2 (5 bases each). The germline V gene has CDR1 MNHEY and CDR2 SMNVEV (reference sequence). This CDR3 contains 15 residues. V lost 3 bases and J lost 2, with 13 bases in between. The CDR3 DNA reads TGTGCCAGCAGTTTTGGGGACGGCTTACAAGAGACCCAGTACTTC. Translation gives CASSFGDGLQETQYF.

The rearrangement uses TRBV5-5 and TRBJ2-7, with D perhaps TRBD1 (5 bases). Germline V gene lookup returns CDR1 SGHKS and CDR2 YYEKEE (reference sequence). This CDR3 region has 14 residues. The ends were cut back, 1 base at V and 0 bases at J, with 8 bases in the middle. CDR3 coding DNA: TGTGCCAGCAGCTTGAAGACAGCCTCCTACGAGCAGTACTTC. This gives the protein CASSLKTASYEQYF.

The CDR3 here is CATLTGEEKLFF. As DNA, the CDR3 is TGTGCCACCTTGACAGGGGAGGAAAAACTGTTTTTT. The V and J genes are TRBV28 and TRBJ1-4, with TRBD1 identical over 8 bases. Germline V lookup: CDR1 MDHEN, CDR2 SYDVKM. The CDR3 loop spans 12 amino acids. The ends lost 10 bases at V and 8 bases at J; junction bases unmatched: 6.

The chain is built from TRBV15 and TRBJ2-3; TRBD2 agrees at 7 bases. This CDR3 spans 16 amino acids. CDR1 LNHNV and CDR2 YYDKDF come from the germline V gene (reference sequence). V dropped 1 base and J dropped 6; count of bases not matched to a gene: 10. In nucleotides, the CDR3 is TGTGCCACCAGCAGAGGCCAAAGGGAGGGCCGTGATACGCAGTATTTT. Its translation is CATSRGQREGRDTQYF.

As concerns this clone: One junction end does not reproduce the germline sequence, and a read error may be involved. This rearrangement joins TRBV5-4 to TRBJ2-1; D is uncertain. The CDR3 loop spans 13 amino acids. Germline-derived CDR1 and CDR2 are SGHNT and YYREEE (reference sequence). The CDR3 DNA follows: TGTGCCAGAAGCTGCCCCTCCTACAATGAGCAGTTCTTC. This encodes CARSCPSYNEQFF.

V usage is TRBV5-4 and J usage is TRBJ1-1; D is unresolved. Trimming took 1 base from V and 0 from J, leaving 7 bases between them. This CDR3 comprises 14 residues. Germline loops: CDR1 SGHNT, CDR2 YYREEE (reference sequence). The DNA of the CDR3 is TGTGCCAGCAGCTTGAGCCGGCTGAACACTGAAGCTTTCTTT. This translates into CASSLSRLNTEAFF. Full variable domain (missing parts from reference TRBV5-4 and TRBJ1-1): ETGVTQSPTHLIKTRGQQVTLRCSSQSGHNTVSWYQQALGQGPQFIFQYYREEENGRGNFPPRFSGLQFPNYSSELNVNALELDDSALYLCASSLSRLNTEAFFGQGTRLTVV.